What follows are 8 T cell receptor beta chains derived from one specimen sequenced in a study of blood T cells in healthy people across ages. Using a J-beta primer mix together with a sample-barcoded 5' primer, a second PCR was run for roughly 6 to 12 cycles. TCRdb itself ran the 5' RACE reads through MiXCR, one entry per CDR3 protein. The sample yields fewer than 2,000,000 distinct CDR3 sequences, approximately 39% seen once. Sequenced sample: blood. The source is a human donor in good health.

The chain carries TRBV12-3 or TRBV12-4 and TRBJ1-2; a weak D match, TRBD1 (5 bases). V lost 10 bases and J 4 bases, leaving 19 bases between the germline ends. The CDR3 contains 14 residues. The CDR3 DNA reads TGTGCCACCAGCAGAATGGGGGGTGCCTATGGCTACACCTTC. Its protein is CATSRMGGAYGYTF.

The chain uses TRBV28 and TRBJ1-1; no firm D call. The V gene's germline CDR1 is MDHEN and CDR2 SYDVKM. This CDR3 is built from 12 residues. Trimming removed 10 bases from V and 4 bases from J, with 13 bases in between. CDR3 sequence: CATRWGATEAFF. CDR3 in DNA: TGTGCCACCCGATGGGGTGCCACTGAAGCTTTCTTT. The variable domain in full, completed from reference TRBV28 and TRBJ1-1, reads DVKVTQSSRYLVKRTGEKVFLECVQDMDHENMFWYRQDPGLGLRLIYFSYDVKMKEKGDIPEGYSVSREKKERFSLILESASTNQTSMYLCATRWGATEAFFGQGTRLTVV.

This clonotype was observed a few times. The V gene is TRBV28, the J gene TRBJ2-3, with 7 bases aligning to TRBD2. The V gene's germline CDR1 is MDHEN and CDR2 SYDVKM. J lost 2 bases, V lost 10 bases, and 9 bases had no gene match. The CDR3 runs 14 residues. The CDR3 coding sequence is TGTGCCACCTTATTGGCGGGGGACACAGATACGCAGTATTTT. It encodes CATLLAGDTDTQYF.

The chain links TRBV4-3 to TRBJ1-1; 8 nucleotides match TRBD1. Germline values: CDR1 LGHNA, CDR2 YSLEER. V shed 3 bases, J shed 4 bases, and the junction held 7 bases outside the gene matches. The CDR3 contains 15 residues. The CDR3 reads CASSHADRDFTEAFF. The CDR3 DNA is TGCGCCAGCAGCCACGCGGACAGGGATTTCACTGAAGCTTTCTTT.

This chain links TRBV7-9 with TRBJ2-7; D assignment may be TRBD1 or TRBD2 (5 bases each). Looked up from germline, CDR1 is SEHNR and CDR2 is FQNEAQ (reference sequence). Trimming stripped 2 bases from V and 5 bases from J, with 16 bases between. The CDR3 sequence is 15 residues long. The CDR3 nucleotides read TGTGCCAGCAGCTTAATCGGGGCAGGGCGACACGAGCAGTACTTC. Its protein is CASSLIGAGRHEQYF.

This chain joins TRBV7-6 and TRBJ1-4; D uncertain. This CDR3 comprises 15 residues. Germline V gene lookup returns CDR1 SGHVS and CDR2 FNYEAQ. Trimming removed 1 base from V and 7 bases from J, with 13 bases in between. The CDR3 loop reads CASSLGGSSGEKLFF. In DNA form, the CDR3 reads TGTGCCAGCAGCTTAGGAGGGTCATCAGGTGAAAAACTGTTTTTT.

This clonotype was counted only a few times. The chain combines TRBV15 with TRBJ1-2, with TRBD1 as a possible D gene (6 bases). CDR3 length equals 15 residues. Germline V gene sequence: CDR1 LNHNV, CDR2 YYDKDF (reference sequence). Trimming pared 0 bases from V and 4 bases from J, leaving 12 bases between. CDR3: CATSRDFGTTYGYTF. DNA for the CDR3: TGTGCCACCAGCAGAGATTTTGGGACAACCTATGGCTACACCTTC.

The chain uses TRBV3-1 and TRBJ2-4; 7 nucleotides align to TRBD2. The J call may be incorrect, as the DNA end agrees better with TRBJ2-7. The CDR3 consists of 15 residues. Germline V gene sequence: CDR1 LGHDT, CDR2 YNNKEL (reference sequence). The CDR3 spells CASSQDLGGRDEQYF. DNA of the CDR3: TGTGCCAGCAGCCAAGACTTGGGAGGGAGGGACGAGCAGTACTTC.